The rows below give T cell receptor beta chains drawn from one sample of a study of blood T cell repertoires in COVID-19. Only in-frame clones appear in the TCRdb table, and some are missing; sequencing was by immunoSEQ multiplex PCR. The data hold about 130,000 clones, with 84% observed a single time. The sequencing input was peripheral blood. The origin of the receptors is a woman in her 30s who had recovered from COVID-19. Both conserved end residues are part of each CDR3. A D gene is named only where the DNA matches it firmly. Clone size is given for some rows only: seen once, a few or many times, or a class if the clone is expanded.

CASSPSGGTDTQYF	TGTGCCAGCAGTCCTAGCGGGGGTACAGATACGCAGTATTTT	few	TRBV6-4	TRBD2	TRBJ2-3
CASSQRGGGNTEAFF	TGTGCCAGCAGCCAAAGGGGGGGAGGAAACACTGAAGCTTTCTTT	once	TRBV3-1/TRBV3-2	NA	TRBJ1-1
CASGWGTGSEETQYF	TGTGCCAGCGGGTGGGGGACAGGGAGCGAAGAGACCCAGTACTTC	once	TRBV9	TRBD1	TRBJ2-5
CASSEAGAHANYGYTF	TGTGCCAGCAGTGAAGCAGGGGCCCACGCTAACTATGGCTACACCTTC	NA	TRBV6-1	NA	TRBJ1-2
CASSQGQGGNGYTF	TGTGCCAGCAGTCAAGGACAGGGTGGGAATGGCTACACCTTC	few	TRBV13	TRBD1	TRBJ1-2
CASSLDRYPSAFF	TGTGCCAGCAGCCTTGACAGGTACCCGTCGGCTTTCTTT	NA	TRBV5-4	NA	TRBJ1-1
CASSITRGTLLKLFF	TGTGCCAGTAGTATAACCCGAGGGACACTTCTAAAGCTGTTTTTT	NA	TRBV19	NA	TRBJ1-4
CASSNDLLDRGSEPEAFF	TGTGCCAGCAGCAACGACTTGTTGGACAGGGGGTCAGAGCCTGAAGCTTTCTTT	NA	TRBV7-9	TRBD1	TRBJ1-1
CASSLDRGVSEAFF	TGTGCCAGCAGCTTGGACAGGGGGGTTTCTGAAGCTTTCTTT	NA	TRBV5-4	TRBD1	TRBJ1-1
CASSLVAGPTYEQYF	TGTGCCAGCAGCCTGGTAGCGGGACCAACCTACGAGCAGTACTTC	few	TRBV7-8	TRBD2	TRBJ2-7
CASSFRSLDRPDGYTF	TGTGCCAGCAGTTTTCGCTCTTTGGACAGACCTGATGGCTACACCTTC	NA	TRBV6-2/TRBV6-3	NA	TRBJ1-2
CASSLSLSGRMAGELFF	TGTGCCAGCAGCTTATCGCTGAGCGGGAGGATGGCCGGGGAGCTGTTTTTT	NA	TRBV7-6	TRBD2	TRBJ2-2
CATSRATQLYEKLFF	TGTGCCACCAGCAGAGCCACCCAGTTGTATGAAAAACTGTTTTTT	once	TRBV15	NA	TRBJ1-4
CASSRGDRVNEKLFF	TGTGCCAGCAGCAGGGGGGACAGGGTTAATGAAAAACTGTTTTTT	once	TRBV2	TRBD1	TRBJ1-4
CASSPWDRGEYGYTF	TGCGCCAGCAGCCCGTGGGACAGGGGAGAATATGGCTACACCTTC	NA	TRBV5-1	TRBD1	TRBJ1-2
CASSPPGQGLYPQHF	TGTGCCAGTAGCCCACCGGGACAGGGGTTATACCCCCAGCATTTT	once	TRBV19	TRBD1	TRBJ1-5
CATSSGPGLAGGRRTGELFF	TGTGCCACCAGCAGCGGACCGGGACTAGCGGGAGGAAGGCGCACCGGGGAGCTGTTTTTT	NA	TRBV15	TRBD2	TRBJ2-2
CASSNRAFNEKLFF	TGTGCCAGCAGTAACAGGGCCTTCAATGAAAAACTGTTTTTT	NA	TRBV6-5	NA	TRBJ1-4
CASSRGTGKETQYF	TGCGCCAGCAGCCGGGGGACAGGGAAAGAGACCCAGTACTTC	once	TRBV5-1	TRBD1	TRBJ2-5
CASSSSGSGNEQFF	TGTGCCAGCAGCTCTAGTGGGTCTGGCAATGAGCAGTTCTTC	few	TRBV7-9	NA	TRBJ2-1
CASSYGTPRNTGELFF	TGTGCCAGCAGCTACGGGACACCTCGGAACACCGGGGAGCTGTTTTTT	NA	TRBV3-1/TRBV3-2	NA	TRBJ2-2
CASSYLQASTEAFF	TGTGCCAGCAGTTACCTACAGGCCAGCACTGAAGCTTTCTTT	NA	TRBV6-5	NA	TRBJ1-1
CASRRGTGSEQYF	TGTGCCAGCAGACGCGGGACAGGGAGCGAGCAGTACTTC	NA	TRBV12-3/TRBV12-4	TRBD1	TRBJ2-7
CASSLAVQRAYEQYF	TGCGCCAGCAGCTTGGCCGTTCAACGAGCCTACGAGCAGTACTTC	NA	TRBV5-1	NA	TRBJ2-7
CASSVQGVYF	TGTGCCAGCAGTGTGCAGGGGGTGTACTTC	once	TRBV2	TRBD1	TRBJ2-5
CSVGQGDGYTF	TGCAGCGTTGGTCAGGGGGATGGCTACACCTTC	NA	TRBV29-1	TRBD1	TRBJ1-2
CASSIETGVAYNEQFF	TGCGCCAGCAGCATAGAAACAGGGGTCGCTTACAATGAGCAGTTCTTC	NA	TRBV5-1	TRBD1	TRBJ2-1
CASSQGAAEAFF	TGTGCCAGCAGCCAAGGGGCAGCCGAAGCTTTCTTT	NA	TRBV3-1/TRBV3-2	NA	TRBJ1-1
CASSVGPGLAGDTQYF	TGTGCCAGCAGCGTAGGCCCCGGACTAGCGGGAGATACGCAGTATTTT	NA	TRBV9	TRBD2	TRBJ2-3
CASSILRETQYF	TGTGCCAGCAGTATCCTTCGAGAGACCCAGTACTTC	NA	TRBV6-2/TRBV6-3	NA	TRBJ2-5